Following are 30 T cell receptor beta chains from one sample sequenced in a study of shared clonotypes between healthy human individuals. Cells designated naive CD8 were CD45RO-negative and were positively selected for CCR7, with terminally differentiated effector memory CD45RA+ cells excluded. The data were produced by immunoSEQ multiplex PCR, yet TCRdb's version contains in-frame clones alone and is incomplete. This table holds some 580,000 clones, 95% to 98% found once. Sequencing was performed on naive CD8+ T cells sorted from blood. These receptor sequences come from a man aged 25 to 40 in good health.

V is TRBV27 and J is TRBJ1-2; 9 bases fit TRBD1. This CDR3 is 16 amino acids long. The ends lost 7 bases at V and 2 bases at J; junction bases unmatched: 11. The germline CDR1 and CDR2 sequences are MNHEY and SMNVEV (reference sequence). The CDR3 DNA follows: TGTGCCAGCAACCCGGGAACAGGGGGCTTAAACTATGGCTACACCTTC. It codes for CASNPGTGGLNYGYTF.

The rearrangement joins TRBV19 to TRBJ2-1, with 8 bases aligning to TRBD2. After removal of 2 bases from V and 5 bases from J, the junction contained 5 bases not matched to a gene. CDR3 size: 15 residues. The germline V gene encodes CDR1 LNHDA and CDR2 SQIVND (reference sequence). The CDR3 DNA sequence: TGTGCCAGTAGTATACTAGCGGGCTACAACAATGAGCAGTTCTTC. Its translation: CASSILAGYNNEQFF. Using reference TRBV19 and TRBJ2-1 for the parts outside the CDR3, the full variable domain is DGGITQSPKYLFRKEGQNVTLSCEQNLNHDAMYWYRQDPGQGLRLIYYSQIVNDFQKGDIAEGYSVSREKKESFPLTVTSAQKNPTAFYLCASSILAGYNNEQFFGPGTRLTVL.

This chain links TRBV27 with TRBJ2-5, with 8 nucleotides matching TRBD2. The CDR3 has 17 amino acids. Germline V gene sequence: CDR1 MNHEY, CDR2 SMNVEV (reference sequence). V lost 5 bases, J lost 2 bases, and 13 bases stayed unmatched. The CDR3 DNA follows: TGTGCCAGCAGTCCCGGACTAGCCCGACCCTCACAAGAGACCCAGTACTTC. The encoded protein is CASSPGLARPSQETQYF.

The rearrangement links TRBV19 to TRBJ2-1; 12 bases are shared with TRBD1. The CDR3 has 24 amino acids. V lost 4 bases, J lost 4 bases, and 29 bases stayed unmatched. Germline V gene sequence: CDR1 LNHDA, CDR2 SQIVND (reference sequence). This chain's CDR3 is CASSTKLPGQGAFSGRAVYNEQFF. CDR3 in DNA: TGTGCCAGTAGTACCAAACTACCGGGACAGGGGGCTTTCAGCGGGAGGGCGGTGTACAATGAGCAGTTCTTC.

The V call is TRBV5-1, the J call TRBJ2-2; D uncertain. The CDR3 consists of 14 residues. Germline CDR1 SGHRS, CDR2 YFSETQ. V was cut by 0 bases and J by 1 base, with 4 bases left in between. The CDR3 sequence is CASSLGQNTGELFF. The CDR3 coding sequence is TGCGCCAGCAGCTTGGGACAGAACACCGGGGAGCTGTTTTTT.

The chain joins TRBV27 to TRBJ1-2; 7 nucleotides align to TRBD1. The V segment lost 6 bases and the J segment 7 bases; nucleotides outside the gene matches: 8. Germline CDR1 is MNHEY and CDR2 is SMNVEV (reference sequence). This CDR3 is built from 13 residues. The DNA for the CDR3 is TGTGCCAGCAGACCCACAGGGGCAGGTGGCTACACCTTC. Its protein is CASRPTGAGGYTF.

J is TRBJ1-1 and V is TRBV7-9; D unclear. Trimming pared 5 bases from V and 7 bases from J, leaving 11 bases between. The CDR3 sequence is 12 residues long. Germline assignment: CDR1 SEHNR and CDR2 FQNEAQ (reference sequence). The CDR3 region is CASSMDHHEAFF. CDR3 sequence (DNA): TGTGCCAGCAGCATGGACCACCATGAAGCTTTCTTT.

This chain links TRBV6-1 with TRBJ2-7; no clear D. Between the trimmed V and J ends, which lost 5 bases and 2 bases, there was a span of 10 bases. The CDR3 has 13 amino acids. In germline, CDR1 is MNHNS, CDR2 SASEGT. The CDR3 coding sequence is TGTGCCAGCAGTTTCCGGGCCCCCTACGAGCAGTACTTC. Its translation: CASSFRAPYEQYF.

The rearrangement joins TRBV9 to TRBJ2-7; D call uncertain. CDR1 SGDLS and CDR2 YYNGEE come from the germline V gene. This CDR3 comprises 14 residues. Between the trimmed V and J ends, which lost 5 bases and 4 bases, there was a span of 16 bases. The chain's CDR3 is CASSLAEEGYEQYF. The CDR3 DNA reads TGTGCCAGCAGTCTGGCTGAAGAAGGGTACGAGCAGTACTTC.

The chain is built from TRBV9 and TRBJ1-2; the D is unclear. V was clipped by 4 bases and J by 1 base, with 11 bases between them. Per the germline V gene, CDR1 is SGDLS and CDR2 is YYNGEE. The CDR3 is 14 amino acids. The CDR3 protein is CASSPRTVNYGYTF. The DNA of the CDR3 is TGTGCCAGCAGCCCCCGGACGGTTAACTATGGCTACACCTTC.

J is TRBJ2-7 and V is TRBV7-2, with D perhaps matching TRBD2 (5 bases). V was clipped by 2 bases and J by 3 bases, with 17 bases between them. The CDR3 spans 16 residues. Germline-derived CDR1 and CDR2 are SGHTA and FQGNSA. The CDR3 region has the DNA TGTGCCAGCAGCTTAACTACCCGGGGAGAAGGCTACGAGCAGTACTTC. Protein sequence: CASSLTTRGEGYEQYF.

The genes are TRBV11-2 and TRBJ2-7; TRBD2 agrees at 10 bases. The trim removed 5 bases at V and 4 bases at J, leaving 17 bases unmatched. There are 18 residues in the CDR3. Per germline, CDR1 SGHAT and CDR2 FQNNGV. CDR3 loop: CASSPEALAGLVGYEQYF. Here the CDR3 DNA reads TGTGCCAGCAGCCCGGAGGCACTAGCGGGATTGGTGGGTTACGAGCAGTACTTC.

The sample holds one count of this clone. The CDR3 spells CASSLSPAGVYPGELFF. CDR3 DNA sequence: TGTGCCAGCAGTTTAAGCCCAGCGGGAGTGTACCCCGGGGAGCTGTTTTTT. The chain links TRBV27 to TRBJ2-2, with 8 bases matching TRBD2. The V segment lost 2 bases and the J segment 6 bases; nucleotides outside the gene matches: 11. The CDR3 is made up of 17 amino acids. Germline V lookup: CDR1 MNHEY, CDR2 SMNVEV (reference sequence).

The chain employs TRBV15 and TRBJ2-3; 11 nucleotides line up with TRBD2. CDR1 and CDR2 (germline): LNHNV, YYDKDF (reference sequence). The length of the CDR3 is 15 residues. V lost 6 bases and J lost 5; bases outside the gene matches: 7. DNA of the CDR3: TGTGCCACCAGTTCTAGCGGGAGGTATGGAGATACGCAGTATTTT. It yields the protein CATSSSGRYGDTQYF.

This clone was seen once. J is TRBJ2-7 and V is TRBV27, with D possibly TRBD2 on 6 matching bases. The CDR3 contains 13 residues. The V end was cut by 6 bases, the J end by 3 bases, with 12 bases between. Germline values: CDR1 MNHEY, CDR2 SMNVEV (reference sequence). CDR3 nucleotides: TGTGCCAGCAGGAGGGAGGTGGACTACGAGCAGTACTTC. Its translation: CASRREVDYEQYF.

Points on this clone: The sample has other DNA sequences that encode this CDR3 too. V is TRBV28 and J is TRBJ1-5; no clear D gene. Germline lookup yields CDR1 MDHEN and CDR2 SYDVKM. The CDR3 loop spans 11 amino acids. V was pared by 6 bases and J by 4 bases, with 4 bases between. The CDR3: CASSLNQPQHF. CDR3 coding DNA: TGTGCCAGCAGCCTGAATCAGCCCCAGCATTTT.

The CDR3 DNA is TGTGCCAGCAGTGCAAAAGACTCCCCGGGGGATACGCAGTATTTT. Residues: CASSAKDSPGDTQYF. The chain couples TRBV6-4 to TRBJ2-3; TRBD2 is a possible D gene (5 bases). The CDR3 totals 15 residues. Trimming removed 4 bases at V and 6 bases at J, with 17 bases between. Germline V lookup: CDR1 MRHNA, CDR2 SNTAGT.

The V gene is TRBV7-9, the J gene TRBJ1-5; D may be TRBD1 (5 bases). CDR1 and CDR2 from the germline V gene are SEHNR and FQNEAQ (reference sequence). V shed 5 bases and J shed 11 bases, with 22 bases lying between them. The CDR3 totals 15 residues. CDR3 sequence: CASSAVGQGSKSQHF. CDR3 DNA: TGTGCCAGCAGCGCCGTCGGCCAGGGATCGAAGTCCCAGCATTTT.

The gene calls are TRBV15 and TRBJ2-7, with D unclear. V was trimmed by 5 bases and J by 0 bases, leaving 5 bases between them. This CDR3 is built from 12 residues. CDR1 is LNHNV, CDR2 YYDKDF, per germline (reference sequence). This CDR3 reads CATSGYSYEQYF. The CDR3 DNA reads TGTGCCACCAGCGGCTACTCCTACGAGCAGTACTTC.

The rearrangement joins TRBV29-1 to TRBJ2-7; perhaps TRBD1 as D (6 bases). V shed 4 bases and J shed 4 bases, with 20 bases lying between them. Per germline, CDR1 SQVTM and CDR2 ANQGSEA. The CDR3 is 15 residues long. This CDR3 reads CSVAPDSDFQYEQYF. The CDR3 DNA reads as TGCAGCGTTGCGCCGGACAGCGATTTCCAGTACGAGCAGTACTTC.

The CDR3 DNA reads TGTGCCAGTAGTATAGTGGGGGAGGGCCACGAGCAGTTCTTC. Translated: CASSIVGEGHEQFF. This rearrangement joins TRBV19 to TRBJ2-1, with 7 bases identical to TRBD2. Germline assignment: CDR1 LNHDA and CDR2 SQIVND (reference sequence). V lost 1 base to trimming and J lost 10 bases; unmatched junction nucleotides: 7. This CDR3 is built from 14 residues.

This chain joins TRBV2 and TRBJ1-4; no reliable D call. Deletions cut 5 bases from V and 7 bases from J, with 14 bases between. Germline CDR1 is SNHLY and CDR2 is FYNNEI. There are 14 residues in the CDR3. The CDR3 coding sequence is TGTGCCAGCAGTTCAATGCTACGGGGTGAAAAACTGTTTTTT. Translated: CASSSMLRGEKLFF. The whole variable domain, remainder taken from reference TRBV2 and TRBJ1-4, is EPEVTQTPSHQVTQMGQEVILRCVPISNHLYFYWYRQILGQKVEFLVSFYNNEISEKSEIFDDQFSVERPDGSNFTLKIRSTKLEDSAMYFCASSSMLRGEKLFFGSGTQLSVL.

The chain carries TRBV7-3 and TRBJ1-4; 8 nucleotides match TRBD1. Per germline, CDR1 SGHTA and CDR2 FQGTGA. J lost 5 bases, V lost 5 bases, and 13 bases had no gene match. There are 17 residues in the CDR3. In DNA form, the CDR3 reads TGTGCCAGCAGCCGCCGGGACAGGCTGTTGAGAAATGAAAAACTGTTTTTT. The encoded protein is CASSRRDRLLRNEKLFF.

This sequence joins TRBV9 and TRBJ2-1, with D perhaps assigned TRBD1 or TRBD2 (5 bases each). This CDR3 has 13 residues. Looked up from germline, CDR1 is SGDLS and CDR2 is YYNGEE. Trimming stripped 7 bases from V and 8 bases from J, with 16 bases between. CDR3 bases: TGTGCCAGCGACCGCCGGGACGGCCATGAGCAGTTCTTC. It is translated as CASDRRDGHEQFF.

V gene TRBV11-2 combines with J gene TRBJ2-7, with D maybe TRBD2 (6 bases). This CDR3 has 14 residues. V was clipped by 6 bases and J by 6 bases, with 18 bases between them. Germline V gene lookup returns CDR1 SGHAT and CDR2 FQNNGV. In nucleotides, the CDR3 is TGTGCCAGCAGGCGCCAGGAGGGGCTCTTCGAGCAGTACTTC. This encodes CASRRQEGLFEQYF.

The chain carries TRBV9 and TRBJ2-1, with 10 bases identical to TRBD2. The CDR3 spans 16 residues. CDR1 and CDR2 from the germline V gene are SGDLS and YYNGEE. Trimming cost V 3 bases and J 4 bases; bases outside gene matches: 7. This CDR3 is CASSGSLAGVYNEQFF. The CDR3 nucleotides are TGTGCCAGCAGCGGGTCGCTAGCGGGAGTATACAATGAGCAGTTCTTC.

V and J are TRBV5-1 and TRBJ1-2; no definite D call. V lost 4 bases to trimming and J lost 2 bases, with 18 bases between them. Germline V gene lookup returns CDR1 SGHRS and CDR2 YFSETQ. CDR3 length: 16 residues. The CDR3 reads CASSPGPGQLNYGYTF. The CDR3 DNA is TGCGCCAGCAGCCCGGGTCCTGGTCAGTTAAACTATGGCTACACCTTC.

This clone was detected once. The chain uses TRBV7-9 and TRBJ1-5; D uncertain. V lost 2 bases and J 9 bases, leaving 8 bases between the germline ends. The CDR3 has 12 residues. CDR1 and CDR2 (germline): SEHNR, FQNEAQ (reference sequence). CDR3 region: CASSLSSGPQHF. CDR3 bases: TGTGCCAGCAGCTTAAGTAGTGGGCCCCAGCATTTT. Looking up the rest from reference TRBV7-9 and TRBJ1-5 gives the full variable domain: DTGVSQNPRHKITKRGQNVTFRCDPISEHNRLYWYRQTLGQGPEFLTYFQNEAQLEKSRLLSDRFSAERPKGSFSTLEIQRTEQGDSAMYLCASSLSSGPQHFGDGTRLSIL.

CDR3 sequence (DNA): TGCAGTGCTAGAGATGGCGCAGAAGCTTTCTTT. Amino acid sequence: CSARDGAEAFF. V usage is TRBV20-1 and J usage is TRBJ1-1; D is unclear. CDR3 length: 11 residues. V shed 0 bases and J shed 8 bases, with 7 bases lying between them. The germline V gene has CDR1 DFQATT and CDR2 SNEGSKA (reference sequence).

This chain uses TRBV27 with TRBJ2-7; TRBD1 is a possible D gene (6 bases). The CDR3 is 14 amino acids. V lost 0 bases and J 3 bases, leaving 9 bases between the germline ends. The germline V gene has CDR1 MNHEY and CDR2 SMNVEV (reference sequence). The CDR3 spells CASSLSSRGYEQYF. CDR3 bases: TGTGCCAGCAGTTTATCGTCCAGGGGCTACGAGCAGTACTTC.